This TCR beta chain was recovered during a study of Ad26.COV2.S vaccination and SARS-CoV-2 variants. Study details: A COV1001 Ad26.COV2.S trial-arm participant provided the sample. Administration of Ad26.COV2.S was intramuscular, either once or twice 56 days apart.

Sequencing used immunoSEQ multiplex PCR; TCRdb keeps in-frame clones, though not all of them. The sample lists about 350,000 clones, 88% occurring once. The germline gives CDR1 SQVTM, CDR2 ANQGSEA. The CDR3 spans 13 residues. The junction had 7 bases not matched to a gene; V was cut back by 6 bases and J by 4 bases. The treatment denotes: some 20 received Ad26.COV2.S at low or high dose, single or two shots; five or six received placebo; per-sample allocation not given. The samples were gathered on day 63 after the first injection of vaccine or placebo. A Boston adult aged 18-55 years was the donor. Wuhan-strain SARS-CoV-2 spike was expressed by the Ad26 vector that made up the vaccine.

This chain connects TRBV29-1 to TRBJ2-3; 7 nucleotides match TRBD2. The origin of this receptor is a person aged 18-60 years who received the Ad26.COV2.S COVID-19 vaccine or a placebo. Sequencing used peripheral blood, obtained in a trial of Ad26.COV2.S vaccine versus placebo. CDR3 coding DNA: TGCAGCGTCTCCAGCGGGGTCGCAGATACGCAGTATTTT. It translates to CSVSSGVADTQYF.